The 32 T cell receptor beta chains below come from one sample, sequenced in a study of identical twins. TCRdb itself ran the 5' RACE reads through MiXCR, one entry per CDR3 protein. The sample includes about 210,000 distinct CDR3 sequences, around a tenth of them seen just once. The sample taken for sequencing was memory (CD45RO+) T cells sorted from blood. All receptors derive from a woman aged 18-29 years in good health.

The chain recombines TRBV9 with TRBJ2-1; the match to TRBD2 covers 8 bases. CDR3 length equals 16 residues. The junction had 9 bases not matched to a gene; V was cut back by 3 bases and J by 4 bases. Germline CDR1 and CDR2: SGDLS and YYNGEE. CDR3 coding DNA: TGTGCCAGCAGCGCCTCCACTAGCGGCCTATACAATGAGCAGTTCTTC. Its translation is CASSASTSGLYNEQFF.

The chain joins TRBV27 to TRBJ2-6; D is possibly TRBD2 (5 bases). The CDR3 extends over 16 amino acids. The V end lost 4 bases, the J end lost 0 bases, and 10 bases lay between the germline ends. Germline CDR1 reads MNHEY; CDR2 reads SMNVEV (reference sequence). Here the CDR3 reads CASSSQRTSGANVLTF. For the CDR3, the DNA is TGTGCCAGCAGTTCCCAGCGGACCTCTGGGGCCAACGTCCTGACTTTC.

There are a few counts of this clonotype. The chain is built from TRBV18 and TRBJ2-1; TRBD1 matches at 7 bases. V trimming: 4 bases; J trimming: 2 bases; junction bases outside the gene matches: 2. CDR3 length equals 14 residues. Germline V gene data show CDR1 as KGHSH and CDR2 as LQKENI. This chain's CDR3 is CASSLQGAYNEQFF. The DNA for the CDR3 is TGTGCCAGCTCACTTCAGGGGGCCTACAATGAGCAGTTCTTC. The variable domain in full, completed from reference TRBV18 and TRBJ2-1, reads NAGVMQNPRHLVRRRGQEARLRCSPMKGHSHVYWYRQLPEEGLKFMVYLQKENIIDESGMPKERFSAEFPKEGPSILRIQQVVRGDSAAYFCASSLQGAYNEQFFGPGTRLTVL.

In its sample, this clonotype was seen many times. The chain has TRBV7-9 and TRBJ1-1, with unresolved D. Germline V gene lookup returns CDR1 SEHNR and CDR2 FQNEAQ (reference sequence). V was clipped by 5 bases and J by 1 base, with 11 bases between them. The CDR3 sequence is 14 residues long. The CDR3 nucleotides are TGTGCCAGCAGCCCACCATCGAGGAACACTGAAGCTTTCTTT. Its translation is CASSPPSRNTEAFF.

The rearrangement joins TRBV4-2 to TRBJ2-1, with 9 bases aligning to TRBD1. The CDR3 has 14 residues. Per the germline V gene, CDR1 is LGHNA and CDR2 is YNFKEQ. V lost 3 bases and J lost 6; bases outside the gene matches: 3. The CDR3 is CASSQGTGLNEQFF. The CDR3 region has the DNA TGTGCCAGCAGCCAGGGGACAGGGCTCAATGAGCAGTTCTTC.

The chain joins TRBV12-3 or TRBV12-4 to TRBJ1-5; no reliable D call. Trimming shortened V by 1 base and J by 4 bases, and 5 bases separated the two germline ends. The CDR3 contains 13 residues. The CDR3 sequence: CASSLERNQPQHF. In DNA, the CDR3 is TGTGCCAGCAGTTTAGAACGGAATCAGCCCCAGCATTTT.

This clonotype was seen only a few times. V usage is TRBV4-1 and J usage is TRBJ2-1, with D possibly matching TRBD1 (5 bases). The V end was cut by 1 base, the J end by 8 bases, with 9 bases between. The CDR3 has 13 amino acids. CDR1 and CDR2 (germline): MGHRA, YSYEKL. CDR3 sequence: CASSQGGGDEQFF. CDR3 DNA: TGCGCCAGCAGCCAAGGGGGCGGCGATGAGCAGTTCTTC.

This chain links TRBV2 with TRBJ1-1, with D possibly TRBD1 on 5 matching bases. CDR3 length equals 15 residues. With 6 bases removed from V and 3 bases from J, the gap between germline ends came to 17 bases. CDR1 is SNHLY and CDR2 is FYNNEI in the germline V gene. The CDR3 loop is CASSASGYGDTEAFF. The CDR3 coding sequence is TGTGCCAGCAGCGCCTCAGGGTATGGAGACACTGAAGCTTTCTTT.

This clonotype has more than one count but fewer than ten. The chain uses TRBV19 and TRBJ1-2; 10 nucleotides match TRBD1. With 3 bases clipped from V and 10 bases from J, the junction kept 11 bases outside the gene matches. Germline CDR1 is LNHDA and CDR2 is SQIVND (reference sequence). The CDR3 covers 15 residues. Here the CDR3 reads CASSIEHSGQGIYTF. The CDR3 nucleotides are TGTGCCAGTAGTATTGAGCATTCGGGACAGGGGATCTACACCTTC.

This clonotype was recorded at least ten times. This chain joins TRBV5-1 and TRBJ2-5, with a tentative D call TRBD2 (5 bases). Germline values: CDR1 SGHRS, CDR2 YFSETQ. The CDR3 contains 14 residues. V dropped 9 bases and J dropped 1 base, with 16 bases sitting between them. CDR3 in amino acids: CATSSGGGQETQYF. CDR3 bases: TGCGCCACTTCCTCAGGAGGCGGCCAAGAGACCCAGTACTTC.

As DNA, the CDR3 is TGTGCCAGCAGCGTAGACTTCAGGGAGCCTCAAAACATTCAGTACTTC. It encodes CASSVDFREPQNIQYF. This rearrangement joins TRBV9 to TRBJ2-4; D is tentatively TRBD1 or TRBD2 (5 bases each). Trimming removed 0 bases from V and 5 bases from J, with 15 bases in between. CDR1 and CDR2 (germline): SGDLS, YYNGEE. The CDR3 is made up of 16 amino acids. The whole variable domain, remainder taken from reference TRBV9 and TRBJ2-4, is DSGVTQTPKHLITATGQRVTLRCSPRSGDLSVYWYQQSLDQGLQFLIQYYNGEERAKGNILERFSAQQFPDLHSELNLSSLELGDSALYFCASSVDFREPQNIQYFGAGTRLSVL.

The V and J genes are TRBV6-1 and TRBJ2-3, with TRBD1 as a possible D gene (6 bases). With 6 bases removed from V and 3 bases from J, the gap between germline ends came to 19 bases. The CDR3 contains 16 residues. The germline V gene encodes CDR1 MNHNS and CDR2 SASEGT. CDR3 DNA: TGTGCCAGCAGCCCACTGGATGCAGGGGTTACAGATACGCAGTATTTT. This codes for CASSPLDAGVTDTQYF.

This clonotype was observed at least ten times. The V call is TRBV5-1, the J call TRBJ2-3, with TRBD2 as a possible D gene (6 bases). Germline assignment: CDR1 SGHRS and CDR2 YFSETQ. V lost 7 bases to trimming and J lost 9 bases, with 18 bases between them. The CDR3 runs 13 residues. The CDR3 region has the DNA TGCGCCAGCTCCCCGGCGGGGCAGAAAACGCAGTATTTT. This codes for CASSPAGQKTQYF.

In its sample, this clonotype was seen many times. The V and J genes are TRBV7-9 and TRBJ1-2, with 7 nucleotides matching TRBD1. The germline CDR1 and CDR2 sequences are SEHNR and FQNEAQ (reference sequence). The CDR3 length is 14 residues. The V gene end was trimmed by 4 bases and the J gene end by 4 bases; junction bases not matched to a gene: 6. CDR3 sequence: CASSSTGTAYGYTF. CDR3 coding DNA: TGTGCCAGCAGCTCTACCGGGACAGCCTATGGCTACACCTTC.

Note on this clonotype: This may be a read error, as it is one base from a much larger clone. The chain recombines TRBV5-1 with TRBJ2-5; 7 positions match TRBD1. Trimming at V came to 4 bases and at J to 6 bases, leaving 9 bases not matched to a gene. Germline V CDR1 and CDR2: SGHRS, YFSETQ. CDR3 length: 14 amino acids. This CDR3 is CASSQGQVGKTQYF. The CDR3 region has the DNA TGCGCCAGCAGCCAAGGACAGGTAGGGAAGACCCAGTACTTC.

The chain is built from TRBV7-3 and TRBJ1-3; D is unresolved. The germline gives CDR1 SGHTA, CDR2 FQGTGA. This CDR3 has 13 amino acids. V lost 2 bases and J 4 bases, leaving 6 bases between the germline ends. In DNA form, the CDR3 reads TGTGCCAGCAGCTTACTCCCCGGAAACACCATATATTTT. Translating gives CASSLLPGNTIYF. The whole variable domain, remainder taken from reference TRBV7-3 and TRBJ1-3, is GAGVSQTPSNKVTEKGKYVELRCDPISGHTALYWYRQSLGQGPEFLIYFQGTGAADDSGLPNDRFFAVRPEGSVSTLKIQRTERGDSAVYLCASSLLPGNTIYFGEGSWLTVV.

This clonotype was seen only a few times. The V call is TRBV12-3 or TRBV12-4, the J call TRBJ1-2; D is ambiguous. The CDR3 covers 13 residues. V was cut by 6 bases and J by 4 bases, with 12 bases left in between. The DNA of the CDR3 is TGTGCCAGCAGCAAGGGCAGGACCTATGGCTACACCTTC. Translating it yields CASSKGRTYGYTF.

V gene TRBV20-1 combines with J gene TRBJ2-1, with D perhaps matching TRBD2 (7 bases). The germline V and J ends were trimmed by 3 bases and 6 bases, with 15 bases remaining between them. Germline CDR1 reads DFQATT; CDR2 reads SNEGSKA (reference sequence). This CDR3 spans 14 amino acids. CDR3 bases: TGCAGTGCTAGTGAGGGGGAGGGGGGCAATGAGCAGTTCTTC. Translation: CSASEGEGGNEQFF.

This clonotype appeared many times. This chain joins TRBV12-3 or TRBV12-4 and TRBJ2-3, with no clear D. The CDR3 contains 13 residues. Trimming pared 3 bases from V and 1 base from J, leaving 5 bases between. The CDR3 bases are TGTGCCAGCAGTTTCCTACGCACAGATACGCAGTATTTT. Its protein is CASSFLRTDTQYF.

The CDR3 spells CASSPQQGHTDTQYF. In DNA, the CDR3 is TGTGCCAGCTCACCACAGCAAGGTCACACAGATACGCAGTATTTT. The chain employs TRBV18 and TRBJ2-3; D ambiguous. V gave up 1 base and J gave up 2 bases, with 10 bases separating them. Germline loops: CDR1 KGHSH, CDR2 LQKENI. CDR3 size: 15 residues.

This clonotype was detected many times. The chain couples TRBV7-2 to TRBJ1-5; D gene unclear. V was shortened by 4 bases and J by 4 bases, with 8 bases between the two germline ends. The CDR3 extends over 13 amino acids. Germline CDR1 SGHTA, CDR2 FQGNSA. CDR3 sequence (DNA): TGTGCCAGCAGCTCCTCAGGAAATCAGCCCCAGCATTTT. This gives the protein CASSSSGNQPQHF.

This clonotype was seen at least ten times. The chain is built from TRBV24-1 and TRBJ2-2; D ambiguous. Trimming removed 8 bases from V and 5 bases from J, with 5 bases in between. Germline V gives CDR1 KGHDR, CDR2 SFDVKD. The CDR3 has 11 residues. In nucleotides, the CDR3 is TGTGCCACCATTCCGACCGGGGAGCTGTTTTTT. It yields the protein CATIPTGELFF.

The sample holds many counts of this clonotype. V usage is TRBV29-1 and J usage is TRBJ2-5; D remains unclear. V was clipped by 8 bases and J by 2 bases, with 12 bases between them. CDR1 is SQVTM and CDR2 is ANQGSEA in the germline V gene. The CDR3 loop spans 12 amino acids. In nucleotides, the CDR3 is TGCAGCATTCAGCATATACAAGAGACCCAGTACTTC. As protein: CSIQHIQETQYF.

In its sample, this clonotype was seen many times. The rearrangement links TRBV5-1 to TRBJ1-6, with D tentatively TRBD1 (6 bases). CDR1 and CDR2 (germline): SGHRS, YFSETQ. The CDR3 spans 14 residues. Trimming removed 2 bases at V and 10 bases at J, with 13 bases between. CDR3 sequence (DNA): TGCGCCAGCAGCTTCGCAGGGGAGGGATCACCCCTCCACTTT. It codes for CASSFAGEGSPLHF.

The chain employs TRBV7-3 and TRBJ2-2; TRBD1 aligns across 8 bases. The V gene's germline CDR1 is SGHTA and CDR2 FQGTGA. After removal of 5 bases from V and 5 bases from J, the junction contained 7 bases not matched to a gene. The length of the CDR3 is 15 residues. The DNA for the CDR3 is TGTGCCAGCAGCCCACAGGGGGGCGGAACCGGGGAGCTGTTTTTT. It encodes CASSPQGGGTGELFF.

CDR3 sequence reads: CAWSTSPGTQYF. The CDR3 bases are TGTGCCTGGAGTACGAGTCCCGGGACCCAGTACTTC. The chain carries TRBV30 and TRBJ2-5, with D hard to call. CDR3 length: 12 residues. V was shortened by 2 bases and J by 7 bases, with 11 bases between the two germline ends. Germline lookup yields CDR1 GTSNPN and CDR2 SVGIG (reference sequence).

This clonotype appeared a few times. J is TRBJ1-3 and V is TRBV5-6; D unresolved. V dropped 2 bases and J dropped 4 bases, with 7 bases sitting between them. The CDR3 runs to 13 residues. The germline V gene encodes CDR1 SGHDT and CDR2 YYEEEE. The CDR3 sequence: CASSFPSGNTIYF. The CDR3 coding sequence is TGTGCCAGCAGCTTCCCCTCGGGAAACACCATATATTTT.

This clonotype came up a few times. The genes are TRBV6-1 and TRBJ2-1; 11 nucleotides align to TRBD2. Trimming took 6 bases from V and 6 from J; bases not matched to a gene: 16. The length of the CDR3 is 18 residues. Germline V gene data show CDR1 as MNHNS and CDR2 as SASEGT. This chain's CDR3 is CASSRTYLLAGVSNEQFF. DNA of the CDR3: TGTGCCAGCAGCCGGACATACCTACTAGCGGGAGTCTCCAATGAGCAGTTCTTC.

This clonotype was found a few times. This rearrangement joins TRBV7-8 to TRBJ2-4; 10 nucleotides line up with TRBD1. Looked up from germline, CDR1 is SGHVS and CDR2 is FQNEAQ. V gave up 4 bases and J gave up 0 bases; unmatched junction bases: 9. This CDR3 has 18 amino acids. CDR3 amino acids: CASSYGQGGELAKNIQYF. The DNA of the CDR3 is TGTGCCAGCAGCTACGGACAGGGGGGGGAACTAGCCAAAAACATTCAGTACTTC.

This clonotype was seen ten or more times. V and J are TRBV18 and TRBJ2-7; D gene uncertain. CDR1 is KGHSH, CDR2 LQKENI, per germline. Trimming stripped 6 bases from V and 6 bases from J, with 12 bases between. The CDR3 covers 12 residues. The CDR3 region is CASSPNPPEQYF. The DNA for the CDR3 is TGTGCCAGCTCTCCAAACCCCCCCGAGCAGTACTTC.

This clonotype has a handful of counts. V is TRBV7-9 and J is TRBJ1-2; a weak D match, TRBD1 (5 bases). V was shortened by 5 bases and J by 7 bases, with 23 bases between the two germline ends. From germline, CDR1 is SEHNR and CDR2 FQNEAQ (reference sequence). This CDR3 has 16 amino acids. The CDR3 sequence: CASSLTGMMNLRGYTF. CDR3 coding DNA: TGTGCCAGCAGCCTAACAGGCATGATGAACTTACGTGGCTACACCTTC.

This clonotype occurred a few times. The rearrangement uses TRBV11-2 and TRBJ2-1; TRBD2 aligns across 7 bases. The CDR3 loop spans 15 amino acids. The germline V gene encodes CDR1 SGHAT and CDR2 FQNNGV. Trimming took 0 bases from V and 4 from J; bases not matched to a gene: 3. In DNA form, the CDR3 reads TGTGCCAGCAGCTTAGAACTAGCGTTTTACAATGAGCAGTTCTTC. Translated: CASSLELAFYNEQFF.